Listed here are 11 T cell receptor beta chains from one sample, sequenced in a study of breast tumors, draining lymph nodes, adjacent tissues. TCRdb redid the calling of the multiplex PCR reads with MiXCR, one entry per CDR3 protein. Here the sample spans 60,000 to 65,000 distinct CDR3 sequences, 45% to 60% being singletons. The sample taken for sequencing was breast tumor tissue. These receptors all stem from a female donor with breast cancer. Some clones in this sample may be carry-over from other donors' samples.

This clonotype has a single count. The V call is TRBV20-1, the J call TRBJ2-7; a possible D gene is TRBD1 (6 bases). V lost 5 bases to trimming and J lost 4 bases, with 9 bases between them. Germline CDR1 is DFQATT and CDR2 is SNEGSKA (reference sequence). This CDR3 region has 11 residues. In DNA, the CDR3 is TGCAGTGCTGACCAGGGGTACGAGCAGTACTTC. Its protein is CSADQGYEQYF.

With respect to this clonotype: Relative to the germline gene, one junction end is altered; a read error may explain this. DNA for the CDR3: TGCGCCAGCAGCCGGTCTGGGAGGGGGCATGGCTACACCTTC. It is translated as CASSRSGRGHGYTF. The V gene is TRBV3-1, the J gene TRBJ1-2, with 7 nucleotides matching TRBD1. CDR1 is LGHDT, CDR2 YNNKEL, per germline (reference sequence). This CDR3 is built from 14 residues.

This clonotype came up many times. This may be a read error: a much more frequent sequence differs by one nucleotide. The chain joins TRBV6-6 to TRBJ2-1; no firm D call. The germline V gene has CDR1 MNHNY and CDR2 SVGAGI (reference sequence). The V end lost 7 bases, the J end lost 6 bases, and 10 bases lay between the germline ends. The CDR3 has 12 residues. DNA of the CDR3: TGTGCCAGCACCCTCAGTGGCAATGAGCAGTTCTTC. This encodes CASTLSGNEQFF.

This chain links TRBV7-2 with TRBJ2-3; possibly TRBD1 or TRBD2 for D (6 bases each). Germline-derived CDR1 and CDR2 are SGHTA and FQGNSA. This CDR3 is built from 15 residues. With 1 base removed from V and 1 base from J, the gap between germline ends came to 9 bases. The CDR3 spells CASSLGGAGTDTQYF. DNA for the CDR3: TGTGCCAGCAGCTTAGGGGGGGCCGGCACAGATACGCAGTATTTT. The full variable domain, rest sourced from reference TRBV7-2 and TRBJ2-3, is GAGVSQSPSNKVTEKGKDVELRCDPISGHTALYWYRQSLGQGLEFLIYFQGNSAPDKSGLPSDRFSAERTGGSVSTLTIQRTQQEDSAVYLCASSLGGAGTDTQYFGPGTRLTVL.

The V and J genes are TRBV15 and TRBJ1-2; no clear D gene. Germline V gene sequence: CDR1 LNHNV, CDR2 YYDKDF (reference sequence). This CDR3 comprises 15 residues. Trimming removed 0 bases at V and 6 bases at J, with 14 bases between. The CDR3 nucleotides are TGTGCCACCAGCAGAGATATCGGGAGTTGGGATGGCTACACCTTC. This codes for CATSRDIGSWDGYTF.

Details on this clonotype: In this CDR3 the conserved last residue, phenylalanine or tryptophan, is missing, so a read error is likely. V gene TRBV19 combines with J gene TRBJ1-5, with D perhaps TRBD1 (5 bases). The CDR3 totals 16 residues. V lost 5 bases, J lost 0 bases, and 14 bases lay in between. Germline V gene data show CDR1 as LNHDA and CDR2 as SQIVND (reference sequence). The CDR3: CASSLRIGASNQPQHS. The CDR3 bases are TGTGCCAGTAGTCTCCGGATCGGGGCTAGCAATCAGCCCCAGCATTCT.

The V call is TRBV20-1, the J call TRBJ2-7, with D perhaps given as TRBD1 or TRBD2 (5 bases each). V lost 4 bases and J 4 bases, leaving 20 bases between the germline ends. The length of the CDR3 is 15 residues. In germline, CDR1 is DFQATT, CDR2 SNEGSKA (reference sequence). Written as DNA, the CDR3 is TGCAGTGCTATCCCCCCCCAGGGAGAGGGGTACGAGCAGTACTTC. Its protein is CSAIPPQGEGYEQYF.

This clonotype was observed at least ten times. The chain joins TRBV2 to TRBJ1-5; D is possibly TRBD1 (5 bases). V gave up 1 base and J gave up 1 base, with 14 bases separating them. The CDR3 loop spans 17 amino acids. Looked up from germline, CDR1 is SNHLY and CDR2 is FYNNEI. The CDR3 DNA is TGTGCCAGCAGTGAAGGGCAGGGTTTAACGAGCAATCAGCCCCAGCATTTT. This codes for CASSEGQGLTSNQPQHF.

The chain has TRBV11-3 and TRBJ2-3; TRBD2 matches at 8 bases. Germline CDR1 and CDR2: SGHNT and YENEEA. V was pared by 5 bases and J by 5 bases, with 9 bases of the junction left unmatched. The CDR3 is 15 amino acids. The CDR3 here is CASSLRAGVIDTQYF. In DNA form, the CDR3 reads TGTGCCAGCAGCCTTCGAGCGGGGGTGATAGATACGCAGTATTTT.

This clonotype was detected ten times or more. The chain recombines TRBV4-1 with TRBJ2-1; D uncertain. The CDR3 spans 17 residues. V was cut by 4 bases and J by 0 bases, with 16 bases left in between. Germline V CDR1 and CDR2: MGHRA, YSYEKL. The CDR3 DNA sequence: TGCGCCAGCAGCCTCCAAGGGCCGCAGAGCTCCTACAATGAGCAGTTCTTC. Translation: CASSLQGPQSSYNEQFF.

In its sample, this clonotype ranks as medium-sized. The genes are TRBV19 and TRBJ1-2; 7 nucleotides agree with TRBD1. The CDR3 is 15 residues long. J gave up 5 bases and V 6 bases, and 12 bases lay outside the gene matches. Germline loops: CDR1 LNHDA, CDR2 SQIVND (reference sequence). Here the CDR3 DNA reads TGTGCCAGTAGCACTGGGACAGCCCAAGTGTATGGCTACACCTTC. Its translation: CASSTGTAQVYGYTF. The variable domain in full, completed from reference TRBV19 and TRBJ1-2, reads DGGITQSPKYLFRKEGQNVTLSCEQNLNHDAMYWYRQDPGQGLRLIYYSQIVNDFQKGDIAEGYSVSREKKESFPLTVTSAQKNPTAFYLCASSTGTAQVYGYTFGSGTRLTVV.